The 18 T cell receptor beta chains presented below share a single source sample, sequenced in a study of beta chain features in type 1 diabetes. Every isolated RNA sample was fully reverse transcribed, so sequencing captured expressed TCRB transcripts. The assay was immunoSEQ multiplex PCR, and TCRdb's table has in-frame clones only and misses some. The data show over 150,000 clones, less than 9.5% seen once. The material sequenced was central memory CD4+ T cells from blood. The source is a man younger than 35 in good health.

This clone was picked up a small number of times. The CDR3 reads CASSSGGAFDTQYF. For the CDR3, the DNA is TGTGCCAGCAGCTCCGGGGGGGCCTTTGATACGCAGTATTTT. The genes are TRBV11-2 and TRBJ2-3; 8 bases agree with TRBD2. The CDR3 covers 14 residues. V was clipped by 4 bases and J by 6 bases; unmatched bases: 6. The germline V gene has CDR1 SGHAT and CDR2 FQNNGV.

This clone was recorded a few times. In DNA form, the CDR3 reads TGTGCCAGCAGCGAAAGTACAGGGGAAGGCTACGAGCAGTACTTC. It is translated as CASSESTGEGYEQYF. The V call is TRBV11-2, the J call TRBJ2-7, with 7 bases identical to TRBD1. Germline trimming cut 5 bases from V and 3 bases from J; bases unmatched to any gene: 10. The CDR3 is 15 residues long. Germline lookup yields CDR1 SGHAT and CDR2 FQNNGV.

This clone was counted a few times. The chain links TRBV5-8 to TRBJ1-2; 12 nucleotides match TRBD1. Germline CDR1 is SGHTS and CDR2 is YDEGEE. Trimming removed 0 bases from V and 6 bases from J; junction bases left unmatched: 3. CDR3 size: 15 residues. The CDR3 region is CASSLAGTGGDGYTF. The CDR3 DNA follows: TGTGCCAGCAGCTTGGCAGGGACAGGGGGCGATGGCTACACCTTC.

This clone occurred a few times. This chain connects TRBV30 to TRBJ1-6, with D tentatively TRBD1 (5 bases). Germline assignment: CDR1 GTSNPN and CDR2 SVGIG (reference sequence). The CDR3 runs to 14 residues. Trimming took 5 bases from V and 6 from J, leaving 14 bases between them. CDR3 nucleotides: TGTGCCTGGGGTGAAGGGACTCCTAATTCACCCCTCCACTTT. This sequence encodes CAWGEGTPNSPLHF.

This clone was picked up a small number of times. V gene TRBV4-3 combines with J gene TRBJ2-5; perhaps TRBD2 as D (6 bases). This CDR3 comprises 15 residues. CDR1 and CDR2 (germline): LGHNA, YSLEER. V was trimmed by 0 bases and J by 1 base, leaving 9 bases between them. The DNA for the CDR3 is TGCGCCAGCAGCCAAGAGGGGGGACTCCAAGAGACCCAGTACTTC. As protein: CASSQEGGLQETQYF.

The chain recombines TRBV4-1 with TRBJ2-7; 9 bases match TRBD1. V gave up 0 bases and J gave up 5 bases; unmatched junction bases: 8. Germline assignment: CDR1 MGHRA and CDR2 YSYEKL. This CDR3 region has 16 residues. The CDR3 DNA is TGCGCCAGCAGCCAAGATGTAGGGACAGGGTCTCACGAGCAGTACTTC. Protein sequence: CASSQDVGTGSHEQYF.

CDR3 loop: CASSLQGQGVQPQHF. CDR3 in DNA: TGTGCCAGCAGCTTACAGGGACAGGGGGTTCAGCCCCAGCATTTT. This chain links TRBV11-2 with TRBJ1-5, with 11 bases matching TRBD1. The CDR3 has 15 residues. With V trimmed by 2 bases and J by 6 bases, 3 bases remained unmatched. Germline V lookup: CDR1 SGHAT, CDR2 FQNNGV.

This clone was counted many times. V is TRBV28 and J is TRBJ1-2; no firm D call. Germline V gene data show CDR1 as MDHEN and CDR2 as SYDVKM. Trimming took 10 bases from V and 1 from J, leaving 10 bases between them. The CDR3 sequence is 12 residues long. CDR3 amino acids: CATSTSNYGYTF. CDR3 in DNA: TGTGCCACTTCCACCAGTAACTATGGCTACACCTTC.

The chain carries TRBV6-1 and TRBJ1-1, with D tentatively TRBD1 (6 bases). CDR3 size: 15 residues. Trimming pared 3 bases from V and 0 bases from J, leaving 11 bases between. In germline, CDR1 is MNHNS, CDR2 SASEGT. The CDR3 is CASSDNRAVNTEAFF. DNA for the CDR3: TGTGCCAGCAGTGACAACAGGGCGGTGAACACTGAAGCTTTCTTT.

This clone was counted between two and nine times. Written as DNA, the CDR3 is TGTGCCAGCTCACCACTAAAAGAGACCCAGTACTTC. This codes for CASSPLKETQYF. The rearrangement joins TRBV18 to TRBJ2-5; D is ambiguous. Trimming left V 1 base short and J 3 bases short, with 3 bases between. CDR1 and CDR2 (germline): KGHSH, LQKENI. The CDR3 is made up of 12 amino acids.

CDR3 in amino acids: CASSPVRGWDTEAFF. The CDR3 nucleotides read TGTGCCAGCAGCCCCGTCAGGGGTTGGGACACTGAAGCTTTCTTT. The chain links TRBV13 to TRBJ1-1; weak D call: TRBD1 (6 bases). Germline CDR1 PRHDT, CDR2 FYEKMQ (reference sequence). Trimming removed 5 bases from V and 3 bases from J, with 16 bases in between. The CDR3 runs 15 residues.

The V gene is TRBV30, the J gene TRBJ2-5; D is ambiguous. Trimming took off 2 bases at V and 2 bases at J, with 3 bases between the two ends. The CDR3 has 11 residues. Germline V gene sequence: CDR1 GTSNPN, CDR2 SVGIG (reference sequence). The CDR3 sequence is CAWSPQETQYF. The CDR3 DNA follows: TGTGCCTGGAGTCCTCAAGAGACCCAGTACTTC.

The chain carries TRBV7-7 and TRBJ2-3; no clear D gene. V lost 6 bases and J 3 bases, leaving 16 bases between the germline ends. The CDR3 has 15 amino acids. Germline CDR1 reads SSHAT; CDR2 reads FNYEAQ (reference sequence). The CDR3 coding sequence is TGTGCCAGCAGTCGGAGTAGCTTTGGTACAGATACGCAGTATTTT. Translated, it gives CASSRSSFGTDTQYF.

At least ten counts were recorded for this clone. V is TRBV5-4 and J is TRBJ2-5, with D possibly TRBD2 on 5 matching bases. The germline gives CDR1 SGHNT, CDR2 YYREEE (reference sequence). This CDR3 has 17 residues. The V end was cut by 0 bases, the J end by 1 base, with 16 bases between. The CDR3 DNA sequence: TGTGCCAGCAGCTTGGATTATCCGGGGAAGAGCCAAGAGACCCAGTACTTC. Translating it yields CASSLDYPGKSQETQYF. Together with reference TRBV5-4 and TRBJ2-5, the CDR3 gives the full variable domain: ETGVTQSPTHLIKTRGQQVTLRCSSQSGHNTVSWYQQALGQGPQFIFQYYREEENGRGNFPPRFSGLQFPNYSSELNVNALELDDSALYLCASSLDYPGKSQETQYFGPGTRLLVL.

This rearrangement joins TRBV7-2 to TRBJ2-2, with TRBD2 matching 8 bases. The CDR3 totals 16 residues. Trimming removed 3 bases from V and 4 bases from J; junction bases left unmatched: 7. The germline CDR1 and CDR2 sequences are SGHTA and FQGNSA. CDR3 bases: TGTGCCAGCAGCTTTCAAAGCGGGAGTGGCACCGGGGAGCTGTTTTTT. Residues: CASSFQSGSGTGELFF.

This clone was found a few times. V usage is TRBV25-1 and J usage is TRBJ1-2; TRBD1 matches 7 bases. This CDR3 contains 14 residues. Germline V CDR1 and CDR2: MGHDK, SYGVNS. V lost 2 bases to trimming and J lost 8 bases; unmatched junction nucleotides: 8. CDR3 in amino acids: CASSEDFRQGGYTF. CDR3 nucleotide sequence: TGTGCCAGCAGTGAAGATTTTCGACAGGGAGGCTACACCTTC.

Many counts were recorded for this clone. The chain is built from TRBV2 and TRBJ1-1; weak D call: TRBD1 (5 bases). Germline CDR1 is SNHLY and CDR2 is FYNNEI. CDR3 length equals 11 residues. With 11 bases removed from V and 5 bases from J, the gap between germline ends came to 12 bases. The CDR3 DNA reads as TGTGCCGTCACTCGGGGGACTGAAGCTTTCTTT. As protein: CAVTRGTEAFF.

V gene TRBV6-5 combines with J gene TRBJ2-5; the D gene is possibly TRBD1 (5 bases). Germline CDR1 reads MNHEY; CDR2 reads SVGAGI. Trimming took 0 bases from V and 1 from J, leaving 6 bases between them. The CDR3 is 14 residues long. The CDR3: CASSYSTGQETQYF. The CDR3, as DNA: TGTGCCAGCAGTTACTCAACAGGCCAAGAGACCCAGTACTTC.